This TCR beta chain comes out of a study of blood T cell repertoires in COVID-19. Overall study: COVID-19 samples collected from the United States, Italy and Spain covered acute and convalescent phases. Nucleic acid was either cDNA or gDNA, and it came from T cells, B-cell-depleted T cells, or PBMCs.

Seattle cases were enrolled at active infection and followed longitudinally. The CDR3 totals 12 residues. Trimming took 6 bases from V and 4 from J; bases not matched to a gene: 3. Germline V gene sequence: CDR1 MNHEY, CDR2 SVGAGI. In the study's own analysis: From reference gene primer amplification, estimates of nucleated cell counts were derived. TCRdb keeps only in-frame clones here, not all; method: immunoSEQ multiplex PCR. V and J calls and clone size are as listed in that table; D and trimming were resolved from the DNA. Of 350,000 or so clones listed, around 87% were seen once; the top ten hold about 10%.

V gene TRBV6-5 combines with J gene TRBJ2-7; TRBD1 matches at 7 bases. The sample consisted of peripheral blood. The receptor comes from a woman aged 30 to 39 with COVID-19, enrolled during active disease. The CDR3 DNA reads TGTGCCAGCAGCCGGGGACAGTACGAGCAGTACTTC. The encoded protein is CASSRGQYEQYF.